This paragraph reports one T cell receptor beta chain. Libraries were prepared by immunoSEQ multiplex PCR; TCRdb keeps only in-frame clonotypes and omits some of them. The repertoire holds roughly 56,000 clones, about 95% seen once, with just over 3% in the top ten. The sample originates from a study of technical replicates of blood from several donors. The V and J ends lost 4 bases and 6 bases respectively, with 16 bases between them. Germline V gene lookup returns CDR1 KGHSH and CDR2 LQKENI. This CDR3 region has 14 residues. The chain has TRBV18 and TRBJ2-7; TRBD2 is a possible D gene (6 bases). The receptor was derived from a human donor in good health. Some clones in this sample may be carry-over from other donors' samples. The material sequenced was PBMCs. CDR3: CASSLGSGTLEQYF. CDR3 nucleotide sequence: TGTGCCAGCTCACTGGGAAGTGGGACTCTCGAGCAGTACTTC.